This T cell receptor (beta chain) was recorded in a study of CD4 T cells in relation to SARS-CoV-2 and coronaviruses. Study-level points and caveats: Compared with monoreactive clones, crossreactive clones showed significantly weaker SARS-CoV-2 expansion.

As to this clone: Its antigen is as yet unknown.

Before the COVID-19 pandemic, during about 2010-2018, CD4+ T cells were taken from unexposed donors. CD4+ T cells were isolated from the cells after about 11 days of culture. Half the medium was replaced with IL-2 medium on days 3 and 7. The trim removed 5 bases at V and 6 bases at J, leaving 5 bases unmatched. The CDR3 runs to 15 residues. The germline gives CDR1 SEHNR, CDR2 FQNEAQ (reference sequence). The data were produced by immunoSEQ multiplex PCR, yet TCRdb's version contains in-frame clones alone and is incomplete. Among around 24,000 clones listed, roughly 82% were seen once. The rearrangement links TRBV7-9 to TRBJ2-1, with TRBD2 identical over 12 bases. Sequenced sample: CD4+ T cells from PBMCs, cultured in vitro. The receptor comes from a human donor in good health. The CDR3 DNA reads TGTGCCAGCAGCCCGCTAGCGGGAGGGCGCAATGAGCAGTTCTTC. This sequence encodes CASSPLAGGRNEQFF.